This T cell receptor (beta chain) comes out of a study of T-cell reconstitution after alpha-beta-depleted transplantation in children. Findings and limits, study-wide: Most T-cell counts and diversity one year after the transplant came from T cells that were newly produced. As was reported, about two months after transplant, alpha-beta T cells came from several hundred expanded graft clones. Surviving recipient cells, namely T cells and thymic progenitors, were the source of high day-60 TCRbeta diversity in some patients.

A few counts support this clonotype. Its antigen is not known. The ends were cut back, 1 base at V and 5 bases at J, with 13 bases in the middle. The CDR3 covers 15 residues. In germline, CDR1 is SGHAT, CDR2 FQNNGV. Unique molecular identifiers were incorporated into the prepared TCRbeta library. TCRdb passed the PCR reads through MiXCR, listing each CDR3 protein once. The sample has about 980,000 distinct CDR3 sequences; less than 30% are singletons. The V call is TRBV11-2, the J call TRBJ2-3; the D is unclear. The sequenced sample was PBMCs, mostly from graft donor cells, obtained 360 days after TCRalphabeta/CD19-depleted stem cell transplant. This TCR was sampled from a boy younger than two who had a stem cell transplant for SCID, so the T cells may come from the graft donor. The CDR3 sequence: CASSLALLWGDTQYF. For the CDR3, the DNA is TGTGCCAGCAGCTTAGCCCTCCTTTGGGGAGATACGCAGTATTTT.